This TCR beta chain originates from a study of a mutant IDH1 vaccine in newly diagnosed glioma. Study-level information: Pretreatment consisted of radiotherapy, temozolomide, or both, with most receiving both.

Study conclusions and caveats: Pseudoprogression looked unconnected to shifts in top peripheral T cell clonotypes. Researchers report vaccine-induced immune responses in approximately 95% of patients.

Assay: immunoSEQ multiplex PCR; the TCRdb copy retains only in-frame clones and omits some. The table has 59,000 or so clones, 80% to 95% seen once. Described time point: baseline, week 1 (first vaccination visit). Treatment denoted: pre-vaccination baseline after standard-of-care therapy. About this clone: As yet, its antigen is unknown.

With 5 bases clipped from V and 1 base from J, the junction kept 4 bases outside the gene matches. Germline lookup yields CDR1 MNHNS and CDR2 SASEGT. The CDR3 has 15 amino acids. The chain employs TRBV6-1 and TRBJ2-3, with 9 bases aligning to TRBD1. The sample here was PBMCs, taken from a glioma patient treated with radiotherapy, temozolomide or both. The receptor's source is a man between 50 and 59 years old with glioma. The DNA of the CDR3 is TGTGCCAGCAGTCCACGGACAGGGGGCACAGATACGCAGTATTTT. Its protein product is CASSPRTGGTDTQYF.